A selection of T cell receptor beta chains follows, all from one sample in a study of blood T cell repertoires in COVID-19. Assay: immunoSEQ multiplex PCR; the TCRdb copy retains only in-frame clones and omits some. The table shows around 210,000 clones, with roughly 90% occurring only once. Sequenced input: peripheral blood. These receptors all come from a woman between 70 and 85 years old with acute or convalescent COVID-19. Each CDR3 is given without its conserved first and last residue.

TRBV5-8	12	ASSFSGTAYGYT
TRBV18	11	ASSPQGVTEAF
TRBV5-4	13	ASRTGQSNTGELF
TRBV19	13	ASTRDRANNSPLH
TRBV5-4	13	ASSLRTGTNSPLH
TRBV4-2	14	ASSRPGLAGYGEQY
TRBV6-6	14	ASSPGGGSTYNEQF
TRBV7-8	13	ASSYLRTGAYEQY
TRBV5-5	15	ASTPGTGDAGANVLT
TRBV6-5	13	ASSRGTPITDTQY
TRBV18	12	ASSPRSGANVLT
TRBV5-1	13	ASSLAQRGRYEQY